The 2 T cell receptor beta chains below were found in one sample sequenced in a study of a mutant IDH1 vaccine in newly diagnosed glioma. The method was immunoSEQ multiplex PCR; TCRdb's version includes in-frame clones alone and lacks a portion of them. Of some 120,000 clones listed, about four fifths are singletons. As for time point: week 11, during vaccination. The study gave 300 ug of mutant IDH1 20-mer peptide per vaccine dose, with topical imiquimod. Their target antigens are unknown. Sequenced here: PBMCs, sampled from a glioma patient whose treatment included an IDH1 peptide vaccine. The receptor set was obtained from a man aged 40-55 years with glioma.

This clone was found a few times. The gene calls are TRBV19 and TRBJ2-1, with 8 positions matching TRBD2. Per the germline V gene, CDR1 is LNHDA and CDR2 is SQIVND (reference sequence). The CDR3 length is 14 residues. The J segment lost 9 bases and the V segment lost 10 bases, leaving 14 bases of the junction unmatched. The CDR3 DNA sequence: TGTGCCACCCAAGCGGGGGCAGGGGTTCGTGAGCAGTTCTTC. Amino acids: CATQAGAGVREQFF.

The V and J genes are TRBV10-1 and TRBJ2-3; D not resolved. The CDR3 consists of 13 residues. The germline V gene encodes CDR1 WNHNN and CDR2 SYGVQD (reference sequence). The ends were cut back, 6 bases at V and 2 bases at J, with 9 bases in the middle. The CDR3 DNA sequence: TGCGCCAGCAGGCAGGACGCCACAGATACGCAGTATTTT. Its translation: CASRQDATDTQYF.